These 19 T cell receptor beta chains were sequenced from one sample in a study of T cells in Graves' hyperthyroidism and ophthalmopathy. From RNA transcripts, TCR beta CDR3 regions were amplified. HTBI primers drove first-round RT-PCR of the TCR CDR3. TCRdb processed the multiplex PCR reads anew with MiXCR; each CDR3 protein has one entry. The repertoire holds 660,000 or so distinct CDR3 sequences, 20% seen once, with roughly 30% in the top ten. The sequencing input was blood. The receptors shown here come from a man aged 30 to 45 with Graves' ophthalmopathy.

As regards this clonotype: A much larger clone differs from this one at a single base, so this may be a read error. The chain couples TRBV30 to TRBJ2-1, with 10 bases that match TRBD1. CDR1 GTSNPN and CDR2 SVGIG come from the germline V gene (reference sequence). CDR3 size: 14 residues. The V and J ends lost 1 base and 9 bases, in that order; junction bases with no gene match: 6. The CDR3 reads CAWSGTGGGSEQFF. In nucleotides, the CDR3 is TGTGCCTGGAGTGGGACAGGGGGGGGAAGTGAGCAGTTCTTC.

The rearrangement uses TRBV9 and TRBJ2-1, with 12 bases aligning to TRBD2. V trimming: 3 bases; J trimming: 4 bases; junction bases outside the gene matches: 2. From germline, CDR1 is SGDLS and CDR2 YYNGEE. The CDR3 sequence is 15 residues long. The DNA of the CDR3 is TGTGCCAGCAGCGCCCTAGCGGGAGGGTACAATGAGCAGTTCTTC. Its translation is CASSALAGGYNEQFF.

The chain uses TRBV10-3 and TRBJ2-2, with 7 bases aligning to TRBD2. CDR3 size: 14 residues. With V trimmed by 4 bases and J by 4 bases, 3 bases remained unmatched. CDR1 is ENHRY and CDR2 is SYGVKD in the germline V gene. The CDR3, as DNA: TGTGCCATCAGTGGCGGGAGAGGCACCGGGGAGCTGTTTTTT. Its protein product is CAISGGRGTGELFF.

V usage is TRBV12-3 or TRBV12-4 and J usage is TRBJ2-7; the D gene is possibly TRBD1 (6 bases). The CDR3 sequence is 13 residues long. The ends were cut back, 5 bases at V and 3 bases at J, with 11 bases in the middle. The CDR3 sequence is CASSGTPIYEQYF. The CDR3 DNA reads as TGTGCCAGCAGTGGGACACCGATCTACGAGCAGTACTTC.

The chain carries TRBV7-2 and TRBJ2-3; 7 bases line up with TRBD2. Germline loops: CDR1 SGHTA, CDR2 FQGNSA. This CDR3 is built from 16 residues. J gave up 4 bases and V 0 bases, and 7 bases lay outside the gene matches. Written as DNA, the CDR3 is TGTGCCAGCAGCTTAGCCGGGGGGAGCAGGTCAGATACGCAGTATTTT. This translates into CASSLAGGSRSDTQYF.

There are many counts of this clonotype. The V gene is TRBV6-1, the J gene TRBJ2-1; 9 bases match TRBD1. J was trimmed by 5 bases and V by 5 bases; bases with no gene match: 7. CDR1 MNHNS and CDR2 SASEGT come from the germline V gene. This CDR3 is 15 amino acids long. Written as DNA, the CDR3 is TGTGCCAGCAGTCAAGGGACAGGGTCAAACAATGAGCAGTTCTTC. The encoded protein is CASSQGTGSNNEQFF.

This clonotype occurred a few times. V and J are TRBV5-1 and TRBJ2-5, with a possible D match to TRBD1 (6 bases). The V gene's germline CDR1 is SGHRS and CDR2 YFSETQ. There are 16 residues in the CDR3. Trimming took off 1 base at V and 3 bases at J, with 16 bases between the two ends. CDR3 in amino acids: CASSLNPQGQKETQYF. The DNA for the CDR3 is TGCGCCAGCAGCTTGAACCCCCAGGGACAAAAAGAGACCCAGTACTTC.

The V call is TRBV15, the J call TRBJ2-7, with D perhaps matching TRBD1 or TRBD2 (5 bases each). Between the trimmed V and J ends, which lost 1 base and 2 bases, there was a span of 9 bases. The germline gives CDR1 LNHNV, CDR2 YYDKDF (reference sequence). The CDR3 totals 14 residues. CDR3 sequence (DNA): TGTGCCACCAGCAGAGGGGGACGGACCTACGAGCAGTACTTC. Protein sequence: CATSRGGRTYEQYF.

In its sample, this clonotype was seen many times. In DNA form, the CDR3 reads TGTGCCAGCAGCTCCAACGGACAGGTCGGAAACACCATATATTTT. Protein sequence: CASSSNGQVGNTIYF. This chain connects TRBV11-2 to TRBJ1-3, with TRBD1 identical over 7 bases. V shed 4 bases, J shed 4 bases, and the junction held 7 bases outside the gene matches. CDR1 is SGHAT and CDR2 is FQNNGV in the germline V gene. The CDR3 is 15 amino acids.

In its sample, this clonotype was seen once. This sequence joins TRBV6-1 and TRBJ1-3; TRBD1 aligns across 7 bases. The V gene's germline CDR1 is MNHNS and CDR2 SASEGT. After removal of 10 bases from V and 0 bases from J, the junction contained 6 bases not matched to a gene. The CDR3 length is 14 residues. CDR3: CAIGDSYSGNTIYF. The CDR3 DNA reads TGTGCCATCGGGGACAGTTACTCTGGAAACACCATATATTTT.

In its sample, this clonotype was seen many times. The CDR3 region is CASSFSSSYNEQFF. CDR3 sequence (DNA): TGTGCCAGCAGCTTTAGCAGCTCCTACAATGAGCAGTTCTTC. V and J are TRBV11-2 and TRBJ2-1, with D hard to call. The CDR3 sequence is 14 residues long. Germline V gives CDR1 SGHAT, CDR2 FQNNGV. V was shortened by 3 bases and J by 0 bases, with 6 bases between the two germline ends.

In this sample, this clonotype turned up a few times. V and J are TRBV29-1 and TRBJ1-1; D possibly corresponds to TRBD1 (6 bases). The V gene's germline CDR1 is SQVTM and CDR2 ANQGSEA. Trimming stripped 0 bases from V and 1 base from J, with 12 bases between. The CDR3 totals 15 residues. Written as DNA, the CDR3 is TGCAGCGTTGAAGATCGGGGGGGCCCGAACACTGAAGCTTTCTTT. It specifies CSVEDRGGPNTEAFF.

This clonotype was seen many times. This chain links TRBV6-6 with TRBJ1-2; D remains unclear. V lost 2 bases and J 3 bases, leaving 10 bases between the germline ends. There are 14 residues in the CDR3. Germline V CDR1 and CDR2: MNHNY, SVGAGI (reference sequence). The CDR3 sequence: CASSYTASHYGYTF. The CDR3, as DNA: TGTGCCAGCAGTTACACAGCCAGTCACTATGGCTACACCTTC.

As for this clonotype: This may be a read error, as it is one base from a much larger clone. The chain recombines TRBV2 with TRBJ2-1; D perhaps matches TRBD2 (6 bases). CDR1 and CDR2 (germline): SNHLY, FYNNEI. CDR3 length equals 16 residues. As DNA, the CDR3 is TGTGTCAGCAGTGGGCAGCGGGCGAGCTCCTACAATGAGCAGTTCTTC. It is translated as CVSSGQRASSYNEQFF. Looking up the rest from reference TRBV2 and TRBJ2-1 gives the full variable domain: EPEVTQTPSHQVTQMGQEVILRCVPISNHLYFYWYRQILGQKVEFLVSFYNNEISEKSEIFDDQFSVERPDGSNFTLKIRSTKLEDSAMYFCVSSGQRASSYNEQFFGPGTRLTVL.

The table lists this clonotype with many counts. The chain recombines TRBV3-1 with TRBJ2-7, with D unclear. The germline CDR1 and CDR2 sequences are LGHDT and YNNKEL (reference sequence). The CDR3 covers 16 residues. Trimming removed 2 bases at V and 3 bases at J, with 17 bases between. The CDR3 DNA follows: TGTGCCAGCAGCCAAAGGGCCAGCATAAGAAGCTACGAGCAGTACTTC. This encodes CASSQRASIRSYEQYF.

Only a few counts were recorded for this clonotype. The genes are TRBV11-2 and TRBJ1-1, with TRBD1 matching over 9 bases. Unmatched junction bases numbered 10, after V lost 2 bases and J lost 9 bases. The germline gives CDR1 SGHAT, CDR2 FQNNGV. The CDR3 length is 15 residues. The chain's CDR3 is CASSLSPGQGPKAFF. The CDR3 DNA reads as TGTGCCAGCAGCTTATCGCCGGGACAGGGCCCTAAAGCTTTCTTT.

The chain has TRBV7-3 and TRBJ2-2, with a possible D match to TRBD2 (9 bases). Germline V gene data show CDR1 as SGHTA and CDR2 as FQGTGA. This CDR3 is built from 17 residues. V gave up 5 bases and J gave up 0 bases, with 16 bases separating them. The chain's CDR3 is CASSPGGGRANTGELFF. In DNA form, the CDR3 reads TGTGCCAGCAGCCCAGGGGGCGGGAGGGCGAACACCGGGGAGCTGTTTTTT. The full variable domain, rest sourced from reference TRBV7-3 and TRBJ2-2, is GAGVSQTPSNKVTEKGKYVELRCDPISGHTALYWYRQSLGQGPEFLIYFQGTGAADDSGLPNDRFFAVRPEGSVSTLKIQRTERGDSAVYLCASSPGGGRANTGELFFGEGSRLTVL.

J is TRBJ2-2 and V is TRBV7-2, with 8 nucleotides matching TRBD2. This CDR3 has 11 amino acids. V shed 5 bases and J 14 bases; nucleotides not matched to a gene: 4. Germline V lookup: CDR1 SGHTA, CDR2 FQGNSA. CDR3 nucleotide sequence: TGTGCCAGCAGCCCCGGGGGGGGACTGTTTTTT. Protein: CASSPGGGLFF.

This clonotype was seen repeatedly, ten times or more. The CDR3, as DNA: TGCGCCACAAGCTCCGGGACGAAGGGGGGGGAGCAGTACTTC. Translation gives CATSSGTKGGEQYF. This rearrangement joins TRBV5-1 to TRBJ2-7; weak D call: TRBD2 (7 bases). Germline assignment: CDR1 SGHRS and CDR2 YFSETQ. The CDR3 covers 14 residues. The V gene lost 9 bases and the J gene lost 7 bases, with 23 bases spanning the gap.